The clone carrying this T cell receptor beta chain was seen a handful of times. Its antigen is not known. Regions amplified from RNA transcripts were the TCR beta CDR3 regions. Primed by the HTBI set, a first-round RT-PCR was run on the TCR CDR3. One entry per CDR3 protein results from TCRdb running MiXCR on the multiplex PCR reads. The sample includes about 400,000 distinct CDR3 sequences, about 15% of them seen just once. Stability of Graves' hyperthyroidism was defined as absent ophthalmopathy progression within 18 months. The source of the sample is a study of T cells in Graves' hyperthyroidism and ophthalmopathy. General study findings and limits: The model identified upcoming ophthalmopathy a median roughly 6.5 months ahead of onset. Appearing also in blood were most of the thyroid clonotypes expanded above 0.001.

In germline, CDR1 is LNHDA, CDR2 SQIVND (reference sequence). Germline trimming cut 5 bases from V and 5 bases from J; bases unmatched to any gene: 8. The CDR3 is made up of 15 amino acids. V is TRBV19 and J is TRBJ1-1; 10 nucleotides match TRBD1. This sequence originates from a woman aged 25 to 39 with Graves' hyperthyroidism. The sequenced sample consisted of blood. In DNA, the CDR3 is TGTGCCAGTAGTGGCGGGACAGGGGAAATTACTGAAGCTTTCTTT. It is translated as CASSGGTGEITEAFF.